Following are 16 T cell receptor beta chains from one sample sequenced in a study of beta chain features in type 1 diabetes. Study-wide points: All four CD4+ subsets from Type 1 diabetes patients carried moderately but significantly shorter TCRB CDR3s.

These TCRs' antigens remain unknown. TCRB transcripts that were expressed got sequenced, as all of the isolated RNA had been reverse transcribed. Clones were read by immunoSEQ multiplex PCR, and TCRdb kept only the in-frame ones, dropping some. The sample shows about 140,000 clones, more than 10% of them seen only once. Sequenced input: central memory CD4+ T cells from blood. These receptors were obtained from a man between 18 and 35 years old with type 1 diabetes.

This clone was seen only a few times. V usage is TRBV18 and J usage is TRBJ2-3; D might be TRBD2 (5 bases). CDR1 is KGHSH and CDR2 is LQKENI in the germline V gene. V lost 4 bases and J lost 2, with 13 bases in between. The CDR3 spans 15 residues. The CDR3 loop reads CASSLRTLLTDTQYF. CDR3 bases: TGTGCCAGCTCACTTAGGACTCTCCTCACAGATACGCAGTATTTT.

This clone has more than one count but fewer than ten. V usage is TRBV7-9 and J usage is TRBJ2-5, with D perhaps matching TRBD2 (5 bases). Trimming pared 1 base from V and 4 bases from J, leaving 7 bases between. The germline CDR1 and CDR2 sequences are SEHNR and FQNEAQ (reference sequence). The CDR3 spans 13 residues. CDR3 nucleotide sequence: TGTGCCAGCAGCTTAGGGGAGAGAGAGACCCAGTACTTC. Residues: CASSLGERETQYF.

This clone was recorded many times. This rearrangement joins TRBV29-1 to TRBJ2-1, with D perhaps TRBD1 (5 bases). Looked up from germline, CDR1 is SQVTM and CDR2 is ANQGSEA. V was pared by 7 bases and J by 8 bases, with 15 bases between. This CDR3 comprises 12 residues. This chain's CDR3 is CSANLQGYEQFF. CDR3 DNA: TGCAGCGCCAACCTCCAGGGCTATGAGCAGTTCTTC.

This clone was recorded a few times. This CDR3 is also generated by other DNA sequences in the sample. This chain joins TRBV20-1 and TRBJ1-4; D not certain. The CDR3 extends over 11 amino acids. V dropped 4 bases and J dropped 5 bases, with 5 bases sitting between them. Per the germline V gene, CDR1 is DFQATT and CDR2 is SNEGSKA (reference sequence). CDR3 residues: CSATSNEKLFF. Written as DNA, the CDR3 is TGCAGTGCTACAAGCAATGAAAAACTGTTTTTT.

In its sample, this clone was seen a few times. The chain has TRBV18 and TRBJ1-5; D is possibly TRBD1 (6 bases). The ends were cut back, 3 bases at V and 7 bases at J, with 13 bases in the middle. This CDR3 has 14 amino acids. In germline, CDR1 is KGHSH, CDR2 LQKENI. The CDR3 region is CASSPETGVQPQHF. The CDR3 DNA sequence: TGTGCCAGCTCACCGGAGACAGGCGTCCAGCCCCAGCATTTT.

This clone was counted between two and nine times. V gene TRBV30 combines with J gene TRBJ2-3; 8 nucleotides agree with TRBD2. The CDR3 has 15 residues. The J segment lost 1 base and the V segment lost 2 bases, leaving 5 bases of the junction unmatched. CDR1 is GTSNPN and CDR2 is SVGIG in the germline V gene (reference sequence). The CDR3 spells CAWSIGGGRTDTQYF. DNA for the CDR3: TGTGCCTGGAGTATAGGCGGGGGGCGCACAGATACGCAGTATTTT.

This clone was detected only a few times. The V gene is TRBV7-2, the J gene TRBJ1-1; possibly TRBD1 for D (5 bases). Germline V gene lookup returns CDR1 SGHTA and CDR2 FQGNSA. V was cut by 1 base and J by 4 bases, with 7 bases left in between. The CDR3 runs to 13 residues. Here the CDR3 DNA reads TGTGCCAGCAGCTTAGGACAGATCACTGAAGCTTTCTTT. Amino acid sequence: CASSLGQITEAFF.

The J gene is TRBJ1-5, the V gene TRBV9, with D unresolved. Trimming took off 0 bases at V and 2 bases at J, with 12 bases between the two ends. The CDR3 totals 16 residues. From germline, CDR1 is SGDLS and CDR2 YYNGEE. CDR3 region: CASSVGASEGNQPQHF. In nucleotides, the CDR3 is TGTGCCAGCAGCGTAGGTGCAAGTGAGGGCAATCAGCCCCAGCATTTT.

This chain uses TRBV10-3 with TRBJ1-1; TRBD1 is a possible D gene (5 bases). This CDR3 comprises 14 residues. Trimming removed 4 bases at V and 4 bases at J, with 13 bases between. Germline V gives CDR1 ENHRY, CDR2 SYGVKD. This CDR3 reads CAISGAIGATEAFF. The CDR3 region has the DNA TGTGCCATCAGTGGGGCGATAGGGGCCACTGAAGCTTTCTTT.

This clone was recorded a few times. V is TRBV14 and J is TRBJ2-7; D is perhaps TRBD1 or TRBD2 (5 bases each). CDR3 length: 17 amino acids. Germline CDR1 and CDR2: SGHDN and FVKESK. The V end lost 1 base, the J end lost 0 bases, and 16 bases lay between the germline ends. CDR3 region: CASSQAGWDAYSYEQYF. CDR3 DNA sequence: TGTGCCAGCAGCCAAGCCGGATGGGACGCCTACTCCTACGAGCAGTACTTC.

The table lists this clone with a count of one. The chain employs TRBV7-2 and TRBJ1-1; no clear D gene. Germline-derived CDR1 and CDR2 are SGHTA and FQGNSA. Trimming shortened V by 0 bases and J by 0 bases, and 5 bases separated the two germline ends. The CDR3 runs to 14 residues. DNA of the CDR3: TGTGCCAGCAGCTTAGCCAGGATGAACACTGAAGCTTTCTTT. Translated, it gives CASSLARMNTEAFF.

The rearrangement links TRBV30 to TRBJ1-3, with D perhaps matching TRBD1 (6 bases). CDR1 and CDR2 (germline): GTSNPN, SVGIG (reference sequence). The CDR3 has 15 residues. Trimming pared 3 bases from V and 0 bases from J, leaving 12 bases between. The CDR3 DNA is TGTGCCTGGAGAAAAGGACAGAGCTCTGGAAACACCATATATTTT. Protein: CAWRKGQSSGNTIYF. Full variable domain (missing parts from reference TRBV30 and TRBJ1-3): SQTIHQWPATLVQPVGSPLSLECTVEGTSNPNLYWYRQAAGRGLQLLFYSVGIGQISSEVPQNLSASRPQDRQFILSSKKLLLSDSGFYLCAWRKGQSSGNTIYFGEGSWLTVV.

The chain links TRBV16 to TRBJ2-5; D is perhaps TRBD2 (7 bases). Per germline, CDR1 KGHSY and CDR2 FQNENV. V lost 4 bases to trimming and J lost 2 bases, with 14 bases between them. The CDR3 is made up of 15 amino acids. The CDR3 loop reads CASSPRGGEQETQYF. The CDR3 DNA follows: TGTGCCAGCAGCCCTCGAGGGGGGGAACAAGAGACCCAGTACTTC.

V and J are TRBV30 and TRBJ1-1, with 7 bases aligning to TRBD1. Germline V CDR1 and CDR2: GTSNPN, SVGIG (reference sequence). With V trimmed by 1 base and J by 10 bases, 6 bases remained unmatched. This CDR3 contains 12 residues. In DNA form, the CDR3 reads TGTGCCTGGAGTGAGCAGGGGGAGGTAGCTTTCTTT. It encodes CAWSEQGEVAFF.

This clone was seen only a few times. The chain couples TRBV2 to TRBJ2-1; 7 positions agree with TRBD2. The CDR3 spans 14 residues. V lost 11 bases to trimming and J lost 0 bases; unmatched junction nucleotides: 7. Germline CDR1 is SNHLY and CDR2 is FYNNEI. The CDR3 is CAGERTSSYNEQFF. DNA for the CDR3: TGTGCCGGGGAAAGGACTAGCTCCTACAATGAGCAGTTCTTC.

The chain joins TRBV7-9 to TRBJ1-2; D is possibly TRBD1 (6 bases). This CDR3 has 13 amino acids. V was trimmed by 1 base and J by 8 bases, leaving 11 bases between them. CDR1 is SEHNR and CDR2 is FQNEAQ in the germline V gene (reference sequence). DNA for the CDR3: TGTGCCAGCAGCTTAGGACAGGATGTGGGCTACACCTTC. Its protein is CASSLGQDVGYTF. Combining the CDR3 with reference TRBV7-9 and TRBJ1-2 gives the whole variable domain DTGVSQNPRHKITKRGQNVTFRCDPISEHNRLYWYRQTLGQGPEFLTYFQNEAQLEKSRLLSDRFSAERPKGSFSTLEIQRTEQGDSAMYLCASSLGQDVGYTFGSGTRLTVV.